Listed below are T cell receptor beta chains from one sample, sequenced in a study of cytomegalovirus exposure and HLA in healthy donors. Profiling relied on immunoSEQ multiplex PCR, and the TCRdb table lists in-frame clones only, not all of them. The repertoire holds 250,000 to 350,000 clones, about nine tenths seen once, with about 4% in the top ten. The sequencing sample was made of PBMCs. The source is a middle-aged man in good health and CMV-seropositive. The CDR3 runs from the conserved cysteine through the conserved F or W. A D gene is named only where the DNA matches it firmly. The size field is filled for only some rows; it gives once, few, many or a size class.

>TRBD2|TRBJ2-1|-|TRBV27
CASRVVVAGYNEQFF
TGTGCCAGCAGAGTCGTGGTAGCGGGATACAATGAGCAGTTCTTC
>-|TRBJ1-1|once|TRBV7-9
CASTPRGGNTEAFF
TGTGCCAGCACCCCCCGCGGAGGTAACACTGAAGCTTTCTTT
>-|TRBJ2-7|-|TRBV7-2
CASSLGHDYEQYF
TGTGCCAGCAGCTTGGGACACGACTACGAGCAGTACTTC
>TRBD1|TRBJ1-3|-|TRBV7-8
CASSLEGATSGNTIYF
TGTGCCAGCAGCTTAGAGGGGGCGACCTCTGGAAACACCATATATTTT
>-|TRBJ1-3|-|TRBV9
CASSVQGSGNTIYF
TGTGCCAGCAGCGTCCAGGGATCTGGAAACACCATATATTTT
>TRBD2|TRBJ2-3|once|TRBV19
CASSGTSVTSTDTQYF
TGTGCCAGTAGTGGTACTAGCGTTACTAGCACAGATACGCAGTATTTT
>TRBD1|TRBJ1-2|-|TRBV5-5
CASSLAAGGGNYGYTF
TGTGCCAGCAGCTTGGCGGCAGGGGGAGGAAACTATGGCTACACCTTC
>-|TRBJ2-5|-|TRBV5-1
CASSLEETQYF
TGCGCCAGCAGCCTAGAAGAGACCCAGTACTTC
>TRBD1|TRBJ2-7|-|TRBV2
CASSEGQGGEQYF
TGTGCCAGCAGTGAAGGACAGGGGGGCGAGCAGTACTTC
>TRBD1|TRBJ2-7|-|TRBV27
CASSSGTAVYEQYF
TGTGCCAGCAGTTCCGGGACAGCAGTTTACGAGCAGTACTTC
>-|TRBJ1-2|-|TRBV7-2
CASSLEFSNYGYTF
TGTGCCAGCAGCTTAGAGTTCAGTAACTATGGCTACACCTTC
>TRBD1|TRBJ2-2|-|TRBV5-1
CASSLPGTGGNGELFF
TGCGCCAGCAGCTTGCCCGGGACAGGGGGCAACGGGGAGCTGTTTTTT
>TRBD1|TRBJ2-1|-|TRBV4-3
CASSQTGGWSSYNEQFF
TGCGCCAGCAGCCAAACAGGGGGCTGGAGCTCCTACAATGAGCAGTTCTTC
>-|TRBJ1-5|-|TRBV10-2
CASSEGAGNQPQHF
TGCGCCAGCAGTGAGGGGGCCGGCAATCAGCCCCAGCATTTT
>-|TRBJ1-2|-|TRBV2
CASSEGAVILYTF
TGTGCCAGCAGCGAAGGGGCAGTAATCCTCTACACCTTC
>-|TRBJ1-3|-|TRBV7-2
CASSLGGAGGNTIYF
TGTGCCAGCAGCTTAGGTGGGGCTGGTGGAAACACCATATATTTT
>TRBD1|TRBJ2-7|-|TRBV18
CASSPRTGSDEQYF
TGTGCCAGCTCACCAAGGACAGGGAGCGACGAGCAGTACTTC
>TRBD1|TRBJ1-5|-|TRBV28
CASSFSGQGGQPQHF
TGTGCCAGCAGTTTCTCCGGACAGGGAGGTCAGCCCCAGCATTTT
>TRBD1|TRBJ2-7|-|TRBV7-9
CASSSLGQSSSYEQYF
TGTGCCAGCAGCTCGCTGGGACAGTCTTCCTCCTACGAGCAGTACTTC
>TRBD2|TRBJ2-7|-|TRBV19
CASSIAGDSYEQYF
TGTGCCAGTAGTATTGCGGGGGACTCATACGAGCAGTACTTC
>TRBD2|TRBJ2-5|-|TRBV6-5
CASSVGLAGQETQYF
TGTGCCAGCAGCGTAGGACTAGCGGGCCAAGAGACCCAGTACTTC
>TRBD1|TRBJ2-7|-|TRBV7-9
CASSSLQGSYYEQYF
TGTGCCAGCAGCTCATTACAGGGGTCGTACTACGAGCAGTACTTC
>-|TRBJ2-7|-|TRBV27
CASSLSPGNYEQYF
TGTGCCAGCAGTTTATCCCCAGGTAACTACGAGCAGTACTTC